This T cell receptor beta chain was retrieved from a study of blood T cells in healthy people across ages. Study-wide points: No one knew whether donors had CMV, which possibly confounded expanded clonotype changes.

This clonotype was detected only a few times. The antigen is unknown. The germline CDR1 and CDR2 sequences are SGHVS and FNYEAQ. Trimming took off 5 bases at V and 0 bases at J, with 23 bases between the two ends. This CDR3 is 20 amino acids long. The use of a sample-barcoded 5' primer and a J-beta primer mix characterized a second PCR of roughly 7 to 12 cycles. TCRdb re-called the 5' RACE reads through MiXCR, storing one row per CDR3 protein. This sample has over 1,500,000 distinct CDR3 sequences, with about 39% found just once. What was sequenced was blood. The chain employs TRBV7-6 and TRBJ2-6; D might be TRBD1 or TRBD2, each matching 6 bases. This TCR came from a human donor in good health. CDR3: CASSRPPTGFGSSGANVLTF. In DNA form, the CDR3 reads TGTGCCAGCAGCCGACCACCAACAGGGTTCGGGAGCTCTGGGGCCAACGTCCTGACTTTC.